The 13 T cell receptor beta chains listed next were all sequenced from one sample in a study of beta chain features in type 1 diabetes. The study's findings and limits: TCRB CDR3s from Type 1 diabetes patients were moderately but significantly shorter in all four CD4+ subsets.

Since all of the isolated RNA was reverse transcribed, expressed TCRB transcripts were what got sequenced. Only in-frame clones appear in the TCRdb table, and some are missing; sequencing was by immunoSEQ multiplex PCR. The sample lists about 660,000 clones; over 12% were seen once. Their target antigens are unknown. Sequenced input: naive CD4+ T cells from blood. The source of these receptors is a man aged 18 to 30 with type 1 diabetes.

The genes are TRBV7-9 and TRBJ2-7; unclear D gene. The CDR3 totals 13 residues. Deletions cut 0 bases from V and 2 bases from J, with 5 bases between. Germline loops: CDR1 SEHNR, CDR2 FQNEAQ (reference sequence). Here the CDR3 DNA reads TGTGCCAGCAGCTTAGCGCACCCCTACGAGCAGTACTTC. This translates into CASSLAHPYEQYF.

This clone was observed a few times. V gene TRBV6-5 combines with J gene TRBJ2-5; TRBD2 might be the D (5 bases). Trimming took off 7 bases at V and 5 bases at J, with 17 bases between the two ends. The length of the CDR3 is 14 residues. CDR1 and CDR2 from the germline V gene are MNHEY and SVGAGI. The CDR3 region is CASMASFAGETQYF. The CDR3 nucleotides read TGTGCCAGCATGGCTAGCTTCGCCGGGGAGACCCAGTACTTC.

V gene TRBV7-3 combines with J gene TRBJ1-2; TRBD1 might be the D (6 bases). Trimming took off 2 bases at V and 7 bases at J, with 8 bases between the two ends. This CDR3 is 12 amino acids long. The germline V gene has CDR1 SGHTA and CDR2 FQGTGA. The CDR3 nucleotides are TGTGCCAGCAGCTTAGCGGGGGCTGGCTACACCTTC. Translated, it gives CASSLAGAGYTF. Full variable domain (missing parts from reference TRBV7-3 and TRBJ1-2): GAGVSQTPSNKVTEKGKYVELRCDPISGHTALYWYRQSLGQGPEFLIYFQGTGAADDSGLPNDRFFAVRPEGSVSTLKIQRTERGDSAVYLCASSLAGAGYTFGSGTRLTVV.

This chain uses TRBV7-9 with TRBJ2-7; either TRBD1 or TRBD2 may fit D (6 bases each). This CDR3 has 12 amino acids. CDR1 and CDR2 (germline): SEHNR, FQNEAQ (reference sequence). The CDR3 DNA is TGTGCAGCCGGGGGCGGACCCTACGAGCAGTACTTC. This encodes CAAGGGPYEQYF.

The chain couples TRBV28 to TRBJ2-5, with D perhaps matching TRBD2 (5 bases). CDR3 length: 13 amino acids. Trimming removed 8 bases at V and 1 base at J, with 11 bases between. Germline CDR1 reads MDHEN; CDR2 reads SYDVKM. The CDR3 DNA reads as TGTGCCAGCTCACGAGGGTTCCAAGAGACCCAGTACTTC. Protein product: CASSRGFQETQYF.

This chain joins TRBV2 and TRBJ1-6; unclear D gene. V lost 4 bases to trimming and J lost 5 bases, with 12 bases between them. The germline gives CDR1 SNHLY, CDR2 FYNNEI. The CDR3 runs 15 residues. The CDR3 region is CASSGTDTHNSPLHF. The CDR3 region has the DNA TGTGCCAGCAGTGGGACCGATACTCATAATTCACCCCTCCACTTT.

The CDR3 coding sequence is TGCGCCAGCAGCTTGGACTCGAACACCGGGGAGCTGTTTTTT. Translation gives CASSLDSNTGELFF. The chain couples TRBV5-1 to TRBJ2-2, with unresolved D. This CDR3 is built from 14 residues. Trimming shortened V by 0 bases and J by 0 bases, and 3 bases separated the two germline ends. Germline V lookup: CDR1 SGHRS, CDR2 YFSETQ. Full variable domain (remainder filled in from reference TRBV5-1 and TRBJ2-2): KAGVTQTPRYLIKTRGQQVTLSCSPISGHRSVSWYQQTPGQGLQFLFEYFSETQRNKGNFPGRFSGRQFSNSRSEMNVSTLELGDSALYLCASSLDSNTGELFFGEGSRLTVL.

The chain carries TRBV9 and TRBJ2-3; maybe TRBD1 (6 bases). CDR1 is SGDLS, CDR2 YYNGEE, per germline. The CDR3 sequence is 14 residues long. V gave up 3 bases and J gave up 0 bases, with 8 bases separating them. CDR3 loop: CASSATGSTDTQYF. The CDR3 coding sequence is TGTGCCAGCAGCGCCACAGGGAGCACAGATACGCAGTATTTT.

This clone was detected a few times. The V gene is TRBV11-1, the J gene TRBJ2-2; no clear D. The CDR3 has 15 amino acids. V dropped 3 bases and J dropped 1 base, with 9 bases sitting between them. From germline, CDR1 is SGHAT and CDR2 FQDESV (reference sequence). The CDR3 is CASSFGLVNTGELFF. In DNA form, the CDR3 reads TGTGCCAGCAGCTTCGGGCTGGTGAACACCGGGGAGCTGTTTTTT.

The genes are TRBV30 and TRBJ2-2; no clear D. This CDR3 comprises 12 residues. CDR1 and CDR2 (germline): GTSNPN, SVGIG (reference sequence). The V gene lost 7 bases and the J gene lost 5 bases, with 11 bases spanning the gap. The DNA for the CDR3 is TGTGCCTCGACCCTTCGGACCGGGGAGCTGTTTTTT. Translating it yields CASTLRTGELFF.

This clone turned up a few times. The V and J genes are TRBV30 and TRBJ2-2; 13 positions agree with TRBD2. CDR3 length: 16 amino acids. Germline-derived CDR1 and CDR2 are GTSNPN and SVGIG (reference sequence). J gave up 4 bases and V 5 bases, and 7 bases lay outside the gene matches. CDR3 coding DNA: TGTGCCTGGGGACTAGCGGGGGTCGCGGTCACCGGGGAGCTGTTTTTT. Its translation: CAWGLAGVAVTGELFF.

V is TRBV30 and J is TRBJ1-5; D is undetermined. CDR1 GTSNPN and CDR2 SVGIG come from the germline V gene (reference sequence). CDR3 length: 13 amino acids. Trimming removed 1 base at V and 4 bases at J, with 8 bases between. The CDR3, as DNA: TGTGCCTGGAGTGACCCTGGGAATCAGCCCCAGCATTTT. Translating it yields CAWSDPGNQPQHF.

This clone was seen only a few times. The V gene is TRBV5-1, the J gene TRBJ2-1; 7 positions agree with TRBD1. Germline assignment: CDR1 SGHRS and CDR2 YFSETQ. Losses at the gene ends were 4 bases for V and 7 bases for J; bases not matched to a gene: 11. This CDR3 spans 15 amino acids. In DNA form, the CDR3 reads TGCGCCAGCAGCACGGGACAGCCACGCACGAATGAGCAGTTCTTC. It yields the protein CASSTGQPRTNEQFF.